What follows are 17 T cell receptor beta chains derived from one specimen sequenced in a study of T cell changes during pregnancy in multiple sclerosis. The assay was immunoSEQ multiplex PCR, and TCRdb's table has in-frame clones only and misses some. The sample holds under 85,000 clones, roughly 90% seen once. The input for sequencing was CD4+ T cells from peripheral blood mononuclear cells, taken in the third trimester of pregnancy. These receptors all stem from a female donor in good health, enrolled as a control in a pregnancy study.

The J gene is TRBJ1-4, the V gene TRBV5-4; D is ambiguous. The CDR3 spans 16 residues. Looked up from germline, CDR1 is SGHNT and CDR2 is YYREEE (reference sequence). The germline V and J ends were trimmed by 0 bases and 6 bases, with 15 bases remaining between them. DNA of the CDR3: TGTGCCAGCAGCTTGGGGGTCGGGATTTCGGATGAAAAACTGTTTTTT. Translation: CASSLGVGISDEKLFF.

The chain links TRBV4-1 to TRBJ2-4; D might be TRBD1 (5 bases). The CDR3 covers 20 residues. Trimming cost V 0 bases and J 3 bases, with 24 bases left between them. Germline-derived CDR1 and CDR2 are MGHRA and YSYEKL. CDR3 nucleotides: TGCGCCAGCAGCCAAGACAGGGAACAGCCATACCCAAGAGGCAAAAACATTCAGTACTTC. The encoded protein is CASSQDREQPYPRGKNIQYF.

The J gene is TRBJ1-2, the V gene TRBV2, with a weak D call TRBD1 (6 bases). CDR1 is SNHLY, CDR2 FYNNEI, per germline. CDR3 length: 15 residues. Trimming removed 2 bases at V and 4 bases at J, with 14 bases between. This CDR3 reads CASSEMGAGVYGYTF. The CDR3 DNA sequence: TGTGCCAGCAGTGAAATGGGGGCAGGAGTCTATGGCTACACCTTC.

This chain's CDR3 is CASSQMTGFDTEAFF. CDR3 nucleotide sequence: TGTGCCAGCAGCCAAATGACAGGGTTCGACACTGAAGCTTTCTTT. The chain links TRBV5-4 to TRBJ1-1, with TRBD1 matching 7 bases. The CDR3 contains 15 residues. From germline, CDR1 is SGHNT and CDR2 YYREEE (reference sequence). V shed 4 bases, J shed 3 bases, and the junction held 9 bases outside the gene matches. The whole variable domain, filled in from reference TRBV5-4 and TRBJ1-1, reads ETGVTQSPTHLIKTRGQQVTLRCSSQSGHNTVSWYQQALGQGPQFIFQYYREEENGRGNFPPRFSGLQFPNYSSELNVNALELDDSALYLCASSQMTGFDTEAFFGQGTRLTVV.

The chain couples TRBV19 to TRBJ2-3; D remains ambiguous. This CDR3 is built from 14 residues. Looked up from germline, CDR1 is LNHDA and CDR2 is SQIVND (reference sequence). V shed 5 bases and J shed 4 bases, with 13 bases lying between them. CDR3 sequence: CASSPRLFPDTQYF. CDR3 coding DNA: TGTGCCAGTAGTCCTCGACTTTTTCCAGATACGCAGTATTTT.

This sequence joins TRBV2 and TRBJ1-5, with a tentative D call TRBD1 (5 bases). Trimming shortened V by 6 bases and J by 3 bases, and 12 bases separated the two germline ends. The CDR3 is 14 residues long. Germline values: CDR1 SNHLY, CDR2 FYNNEI. The CDR3: CASSNGHDNQPQHF. CDR3 DNA: TGTGCCAGCAGCAATGGACACGACAATCAGCCCCAGCATTTT.

This clone came up a few times. CDR3 nucleotides: TGTGCTAGTGGTACCGGGACAGCGCTCTACGAGCAGTACTTC. This translates into CASGTGTALYEQYF. The V and J genes are TRBV12-5 and TRBJ2-7; TRBD1 agrees at 7 bases. V was pared by 5 bases and J by 3 bases, with 7 bases of the junction left unmatched. From germline, CDR1 is LGHNT and CDR2 FRNRAP. CDR3 length: 14 residues.

The chain is built from TRBV11-3 and TRBJ2-3; 7 nucleotides agree with TRBD2. Germline CDR1 is SGHNT and CDR2 is YENEEA. The V and J ends lost 5 bases and 1 base, in that order; junction bases with no gene match: 9. There are 16 residues in the CDR3. As DNA, the CDR3 is TGTGCCAGCAGCCCGGGACTACCCCGGCGCACAGATACGCAGTATTTT. Its translation is CASSPGLPRRTDTQYF.

This clone was seen only once. The chain uses TRBV6-9 and TRBJ1-5, with D perhaps TRBD1 (5 bases). CDR1 is MNHGY, CDR2 SVAAGI, per germline. The V end lost 4 bases, the J end lost 5 bases, and 18 bases lay between the germline ends. CDR3 size: 16 residues. CDR3: CASSLFWDCADQPQHF. CDR3 bases: TGTGCCAGCAGTTTGTTTTGGGACTGCGCTGATCAGCCCCAGCATTTT.

V is TRBV19 and J is TRBJ2-1; perhaps TRBD2 as D (7 bases). With 5 bases removed from V and 13 bases from J, the gap between germline ends came to 15 bases. This CDR3 spans 12 amino acids. Germline CDR1 is LNHDA and CDR2 is SQIVND (reference sequence). CDR3 loop: CASSSRGGGQFF. The CDR3 nucleotides read TGTGCCAGTAGTTCTCGTGGGGGGGGCCAGTTCTTC.

The chain links TRBV19 to TRBJ1-2; no definite D call. V dropped 1 base and J dropped 4 bases, with 7 bases sitting between them. CDR3 length: 13 residues. In germline, CDR1 is LNHDA, CDR2 SQIVND (reference sequence). CDR3 sequence (DNA): TGTGCCAGTAGTATAGGTCCGTTCTATGGCTACACCTTC. As protein: CASSIGPFYGYTF. Filled out from reference TRBV19 and TRBJ1-2, the complete variable domain reads DGGITQSPKYLFRKEGQNVTLSCEQNLNHDAMYWYRQDPGQGLRLIYYSQIVNDFQKGDIAEGYSVSREKKESFPLTVTSAQKNPTAFYLCASSIGPFYGYTFGSGTRLTVV.

J is TRBJ2-2 and V is TRBV10-3; the D gene is possibly TRBD2 (5 bases). The CDR3 is made up of 16 amino acids. Trimming removed 3 bases at V and 7 bases at J, with 18 bases between. CDR1 is ENHRY, CDR2 SYGVKD, per germline. CDR3 residues: CAISEGVGNEVGELFF. In DNA form, the CDR3 reads TGTGCCATCAGTGAAGGAGTCGGGAATGAGGTCGGGGAGCTGTTTTTT.

The rearrangement joins TRBV6-1 to TRBJ1-1; D not resolved. The CDR3 runs 14 residues. V gave up 8 bases and J gave up 5 bases, with 18 bases separating them. CDR1 and CDR2 (germline): MNHNS, SASEGT. DNA for the CDR3: TGTGCCAGCGATGTTCCCACTGATCTAACTGAAGCTTTCTTT. The encoded protein is CASDVPTDLTEAFF.

This clone was seen a handful of times. The chain joins TRBV14 to TRBJ1-4; D is possibly TRBD1 (5 bases). The CDR3 has 14 residues. V was pared by 2 bases and J by 5 bases, with 9 bases between. Germline V gene lookup returns CDR1 SGHDN and CDR2 FVKESK. The CDR3 DNA reads TGTGCCAGCAGCCAAAGGACAAGAAATGAAAAACTGTTTTTT. This translates into CASSQRTRNEKLFF.

This chain uses TRBV30 with TRBJ1-2; D is possibly TRBD1 (5 bases). This CDR3 is built from 14 residues. The germline V and J ends were trimmed by 0 bases and 4 bases, with 12 bases remaining between them. Germline-derived CDR1 and CDR2 are GTSNPN and SVGIG (reference sequence). The CDR3 nucleotides are TGTGCCTGGAGTGTAGGTGGGGCGGCCTATGGCTACACCTTC. Amino acids: CAWSVGGAAYGYTF.

V is TRBV9 and J is TRBJ2-3; TRBD2 matches at 11 bases. The ends lost 2 bases at V and 6 bases at J; junction bases unmatched: 5. Germline CDR1 SGDLS, CDR2 YYNGEE. The CDR3 spans 15 residues. The CDR3: CASSVSSGGRDTQYF. CDR3 in DNA: TGTGCCAGCAGCGTGTCTAGCGGGGGGCGGGATACGCAGTATTTT.

This clone was picked up one time. The genes are TRBV7-2 and TRBJ2-7; D is possibly TRBD2 (6 bases). The germline V and J ends were trimmed by 5 bases and 3 bases, with 11 bases remaining between them. Looked up from germline, CDR1 is SGHTA and CDR2 is FQGNSA. This CDR3 spans 13 amino acids. The CDR3 bases are TGTGCCAGCAGCCGACTAGGGGTCTACGAGCAGTACTTC. Encoded protein: CASSRLGVYEQYF.